Listed below are T cell receptor beta chains from one sample, sequenced in a study of blood T cells in healthy people across ages. TCRdb used MiXCR to reprocess the 5' RACE reads, holding one entry per CDR3 protein. The profile shows about 1.5 million distinct CDR3 sequences, approximately 39% of them singletons. Material: blood. These receptors originate from a woman younger than 30 in good health. Both conserved end residues are part of each CDR3. D genes are given only for firm matches. Size values are once, few and many counts, or a class for expanded clones, and some rows have none.

D gene: -
clone size: -
V gene: TRBV2
J gene: TRBJ2-1
CDR3 DNA: TGTGCCAGCAGTGGGGCGAGCGGCGGTCGTAATGAGCAGTTCTTC
CDR3 protein: CASSGASGGRNEQFF

D gene: -
clone size: few
V gene: TRBV29-1
J gene: TRBJ2-3
CDR3 DNA: TGCAGCATCGGACGTGGCACAGATACGCAGTATTTT
CDR3 protein: CSIGRGTDTQYF

D gene: TRBD2
clone size: few
V gene: TRBV7-2
J gene: TRBJ2-3
CDR3 DNA: TGTGCCAGCAGCCAACTAGCGGGATCGCAGTATTTT
CDR3 protein: CASSQLAGSQYF

D gene: -
clone size: -
V gene: TRBV7-2
J gene: TRBJ2-3
CDR3 DNA: TGTGCCAGCAGCCTATTGGGGCCTATGGATACGCAGTATTTT
CDR3 protein: CASSLLGPMDTQYF

D gene: TRBD1
clone size: few
V gene: TRBV7-9
J gene: TRBJ2-7
CDR3 DNA: TGTGCCAGCAGCCCATGGGACAGGGCCTCCTACGAGCAGTACTTC
CDR3 protein: CASSPWDRASYEQYF

D gene: -
clone size: -
V gene: TRBV11-2
J gene: TRBJ1-2
CDR3 DNA: TGTGCCAGCAGCCCAGGTTATGGTTACTATGGCTACACCTTC
CDR3 protein: CASSPGYGYYGYTF

D gene: -
clone size: -
V gene: TRBV29-1
J gene: TRBJ2-7
CDR3 DNA: TGCAGCGTTCTCGAGATGGCCAAAGAACAGTACTTC
CDR3 protein: CSVLEMAKEQYF

D gene: -
clone size: few
V gene: TRBV25-1
J gene: TRBJ2-5
CDR3 DNA: TGTGCCAGCAGTGAATATTCAACAGGCTACGGGGAGACCCAGTACTTC
CDR3 protein: CASSEYSTGYGETQYF

D gene: TRBD2
clone size: -
V gene: TRBV7-2
J gene: TRBJ2-5
CDR3 DNA: TGTGCCAGCAGCTCATTTGGACTAGCTCGAGAGACCCAGTACTTC
CDR3 protein: CASSSFGLARETQYF

D gene: -
clone size: few
V gene: TRBV5-6
J gene: TRBJ2-7
CDR3 DNA: TGTGCCAGCAGCTTGGGCCCGCATGCCTCCTACGAGCAGTACTTC
CDR3 protein: CASSLGPHASYEQYF

D gene: TRBD1
clone size: few
V gene: TRBV15
J gene: TRBJ2-7
CDR3 DNA: TGTGCCACCAGAAGGGACAGCCTCGAGCAGTACTTC
CDR3 protein: CATRRDSLEQYF

D gene: -
clone size: few
V gene: TRBV3-1
J gene: TRBJ1-3
CDR3 DNA: TGTGCCAGCAGCCAGACGCGTGGAAACACCATATATTTT
CDR3 protein: CASSQTRGNTIYF

D gene: -
clone size: -
V gene: TRBV4-3
J gene: TRBJ1-2
CDR3 DNA: TGCGCCAGCAGCCAAGATTTAGGGAAGGGCGGCAGTGGGGGCTACACCTTC
CDR3 protein: CASSQDLGKGGSGGYTF

D gene: TRBD1
clone size: few
V gene: TRBV10-2
J gene: TRBJ1-5
CDR3 DNA: TGCGCCAGCAGTGACCCTGACAGGGGAGTCAGTCAGCCCCAGCATTTT
CDR3 protein: CASSDPDRGVSQPQHF

D gene: -
clone size: many
V gene: TRBV4-3
J gene: TRBJ1-2
CDR3 DNA: TGCGCCAGCAGCGTAGAACCGCACTATGGCTACACCTTC
CDR3 protein: CASSVEPHYGYTF

D gene: TRBD1
clone size: few
V gene: TRBV12-3/TRBV12-4
J gene: TRBJ2-5
CDR3 DNA: TGTGCCAGCAGTTCAACAGGGGGCGTCAGGTCTATGGAGACCCAGTACTTC
CDR3 protein: CASSSTGGVRSMETQYF

D gene: -
clone size: few
V gene: TRBV7-2
J gene: TRBJ2-3
CDR3 DNA: TGTGCCAGCAGCTTTGCAGTTGGGGCTGGCACAGATACGCAGTATTTT
CDR3 protein: CASSFAVGAGTDTQYF

D gene: TRBD2
clone size: -
V gene: TRBV29-1
J gene: TRBJ2-3
CDR3 DNA: TGCAGCGTTGGGCGGGAGCCCCCAGATACGCAGTATTTT
CDR3 protein: CSVGREPPDTQYF

D gene: -
clone size: -
V gene: TRBV4-1
J gene: TRBJ2-5
CDR3 DNA: TGCGCCAGCAGCCAGATTAGGGGAGAGACCCAGTACTTC
CDR3 protein: CASSQIRGETQYF

D gene: -
clone size: -
V gene: TRBV7-9
J gene: TRBJ2-7
CDR3 DNA: TGTGCCAGCAGCACTCGACAGGAGCCCTCCTACGAGCAGTACTTC
CDR3 protein: CASSTRQEPSYEQYF

D gene: -
clone size: -
V gene: TRBV20-1
J gene: TRBJ1-1
CDR3 DNA: TGCAGTGCTAGAGAGGGGGGGGGATATGAAGCTTTCTTT
CDR3 protein: CSAREGGGYEAFF

D gene: TRBD1
clone size: many
V gene: TRBV7-2
J gene: TRBJ2-7
CDR3 DNA: TGTGCCAGCAGCTCCGGGACAGGATTCTACGAGCAGTACTTC
CDR3 protein: CASSSGTGFYEQYF

D gene: TRBD2
clone size: -
V gene: TRBV5-6
J gene: TRBJ2-1
CDR3 DNA: TGTGCCAGCAGCTTGGTAGCGGGAGGGAGTGAGACCCAGTTCTTC
CDR3 protein: CASSLVAGGSETQFF

D gene: TRBD1
clone size: few
V gene: TRBV27
J gene: TRBJ2-7
CDR3 DNA: TGTGCCAGCAATCCCGGGACAGGGGCCTACAATGAGCAGTACTTC
CDR3 protein: CASNPGTGAYNEQYF

D gene: TRBD2
clone size: -
V gene: TRBV2
J gene: TRBJ2-6
CDR3 DNA: TGTGCCAGCAGGCGACTAGCGGGTACACTCTCTGGGGCCAACGTCCTGACTTTC
CDR3 protein: CASRRLAGTLSGANVLTF

D gene: -
clone size: -
V gene: TRBV2
J gene: TRBJ1-4
CDR3 DNA: TGTGCCAGCAGTGAGGGGGTTGCTAATGAAAAACTGTTTTTT
CDR3 protein: CASSEGVANEKLFF

D gene: -
clone size: -
V gene: TRBV18
J gene: TRBJ1-2
CDR3 DNA: TGTGCCAGCTCGACCCTGCCGGGGGGCAGGTCTAACTATGGCTACACCTTC
CDR3 protein: CASSTLPGGRSNYGYTF

D gene: -
clone size: -
V gene: TRBV18
J gene: TRBJ2-7
CDR3 DNA: TGTGCCAGCTCCCCAGGACTCCTAGGGCTCAACGAGCAGTACTTC
CDR3 protein: CASSPGLLGLNEQYF

D gene: TRBD2
clone size: few
V gene: TRBV6-6
J gene: TRBJ2-3
CDR3 DNA: TGTGCCAGCACACTGACTAGCGGGAGTTGGGATACGCAGTATTTT
CDR3 protein: CASTLTSGSWDTQYF

D gene: -
clone size: few
V gene: TRBV7-9
J gene: TRBJ2-1
CDR3 DNA: TGTGCCAGCAGCTTAGCGCGGGTGATGAATGAGCAGTTCTTC
CDR3 protein: CASSLARVMNEQFF

D gene: -
clone size: -
V gene: TRBV9
J gene: TRBJ2-5
CDR3 DNA: TGTGCCAGCAGCGTCCCCGACTCCCAAGAGACCCAGTACTTC
CDR3 protein: CASSVPDSQETQYF

D gene: TRBD2
clone size: few
V gene: TRBV20-1
J gene: TRBJ2-3
CDR3 DNA: TGCAGTGCTAGAACTAGCGGGAGCTGGACAGATACGCAGTATTTT
CDR3 protein: CSARTSGSWTDTQYF